The 3 T cell receptor beta chains in this list originate from one sample, sequenced in a study of T-cell reconstitution after alpha-beta-depleted transplantation in children. It was with unique molecular identifiers that the TCRbeta library was prepared. Each CDR3 protein gets one entry after TCRdb re-called the PCR reads with MiXCR. The table records 350,000 to 500,000 distinct CDR3 sequences, 43% of them present only once. Sequencing was performed on PBMCs, taken before TCRalphabeta/CD19-depleted stem cell transplant. The receptors shown here come from a girl aged 2 to 9 with aplastic anemia, due to receive a stem cell transplant.

This clonotype was counted at least ten times. This chain uses TRBV18 with TRBJ2-1; TRBD2 matches 7 bases. Germline V gene lookup returns CDR1 KGHSH and CDR2 LQKENI. After removal of 2 bases from V and 3 bases from J, the junction contained 1 base not matched to a gene. The CDR3 is 14 residues long. The CDR3 region has the DNA TGTGCCAGCTCACCAGGGACTAACTACAATGAGCAGTTCTTC. As protein: CASSPGTNYNEQFF.

V usage is TRBV4-1 and J usage is TRBJ2-2, with 7 positions matching TRBD2. V lost 7 bases, J lost 4 bases, and 9 bases stayed unmatched. Germline CDR1 and CDR2: MGHRA and YSYEKL. The CDR3 contains 15 residues. CDR3 sequence: CASKSWEGGTGELFF. The CDR3 nucleotides read TGCGCCAGCAAGTCGTGGGAGGGAGGCACCGGGGAGCTGTTTTTT.

This chain connects TRBV29-1 to TRBJ2-5; possible D gene TRBD2, 5 bases. The CDR3 covers 14 residues. The germline V gene has CDR1 SQVTM and CDR2 ANQGSEA. Trimming shortened V by 0 bases and J by 2 bases, and 10 bases separated the two germline ends. CDR3 coding DNA: TGCAGCGTTGAAGAACGGGGATATCAAGAGACCCAGTACTTC. The encoded protein is CSVEERGYQETQYF.